This T cell receptor (beta chain) was captured in a study of cytomegalovirus exposure and HLA in healthy donors. Regarding the study as a whole: The tendency of first-cohort TCR clusters to co-occur in the roughly 110 validation repertoires was the finding of a later analysis. Reports credit the classifier with highly specific, highly sensitive diagnosis of cytomegalovirus status. In vitro work confirmed that three CMV-associated chains recognize CMV antigens.

The CDR3 length is 16 residues. The V segment lost 3 bases and the J segment 4 bases; nucleotides outside the gene matches: 7. The germline CDR1 and CDR2 sequences are MGHRA and YSYEKL. Comment on this clone: The antigen is undetermined.

Profiling relied on immunoSEQ multiplex PCR, and the TCRdb table lists in-frame clones only, not all of them. The top ten hold under 0.9% of the sample, which has around 150,000 clones, approximately 96% seen once. Separate from the approximately 650-subject first cohort, the roughly 130-subject validation cohort was the one that the donors belonged to. The rearrangement uses TRBV4-1 and TRBJ1-5; 9 positions match TRBD1. Sequenced: PBMCs. The clonotype was recovered from a woman aged 18-30 years in good health and CMV-seronegative. Here the CDR3 reads CASSQTLQGANQPQHF. In nucleotides, the CDR3 is TGCGCCAGCAGCCAGACTTTACAGGGGGCAAATCAGCCCCAGCATTTT.